The source of this T cell receptor beta chain is a study of siplizumab effects on memory and regulatory T cells. The assay looked at roughly 9.4 x 10^4 TCR templates in each sample. The data were produced by immunoSEQ multiplex PCR, yet TCRdb's version contains in-frame clones alone and is incomplete. The top ten hold less than 5.5% of the sample, which has about 75,000 clones, 93% seen once. Germline trimming cut 1 base from V and 7 bases from J; bases unmatched to any gene: 4. CDR1 is LGHNA and CDR2 is YNFKEQ in the germline V gene. The CDR3 loop spans 15 amino acids. This TCR was recovered from a human donor in good health. Source material: CD8+ T cells sorted from blood. The rearrangement uses TRBV4-2 and TRBJ2-1, with TRBD1 matching 10 bases. CDR3 in DNA: TGTGCCAGCAGCCAAGGGGGGACAGGGGAAAATGAGCAGTTCTTC. Translated, it gives CASSQGGTGENEQFF.